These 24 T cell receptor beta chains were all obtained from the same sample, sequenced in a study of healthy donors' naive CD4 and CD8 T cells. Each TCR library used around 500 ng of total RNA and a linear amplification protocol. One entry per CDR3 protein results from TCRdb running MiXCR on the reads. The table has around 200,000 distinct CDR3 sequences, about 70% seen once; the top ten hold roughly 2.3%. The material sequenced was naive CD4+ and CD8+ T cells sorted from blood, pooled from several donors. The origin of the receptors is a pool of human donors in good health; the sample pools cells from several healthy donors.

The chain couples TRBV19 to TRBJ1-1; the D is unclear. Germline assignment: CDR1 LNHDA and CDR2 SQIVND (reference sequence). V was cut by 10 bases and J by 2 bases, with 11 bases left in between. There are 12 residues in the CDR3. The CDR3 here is CATSGVNTEAFF. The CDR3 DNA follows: TGTGCCACCTCGGGAGTCAACACTGAAGCTTTCTTT.

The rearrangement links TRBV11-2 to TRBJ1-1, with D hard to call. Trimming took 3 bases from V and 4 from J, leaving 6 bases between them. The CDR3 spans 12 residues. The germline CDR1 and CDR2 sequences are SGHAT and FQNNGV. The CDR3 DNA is TGTGCCAGCAGCTTTACCATCACTGAAGCTTTCTTT. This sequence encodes CASSFTITEAFF.

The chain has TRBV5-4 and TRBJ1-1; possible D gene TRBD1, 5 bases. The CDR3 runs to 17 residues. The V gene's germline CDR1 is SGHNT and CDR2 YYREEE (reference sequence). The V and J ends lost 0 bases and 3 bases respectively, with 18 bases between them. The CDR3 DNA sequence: TGTGCCAGCAGCTTGGATCCCACCCGGGCGGGGGACACTGAAGCTTTCTTT. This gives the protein CASSLDPTRAGDTEAFF. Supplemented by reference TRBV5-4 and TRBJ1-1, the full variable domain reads ETGVTQSPTHLIKTRGQQVTLRCSSQSGHNTVSWYQQALGQGPQFIFQYYREEENGRGNFPPRFSGLQFPNYSSELNVNALELDDSALYLCASSLDPTRAGDTEAFFGQGTRLTVV.

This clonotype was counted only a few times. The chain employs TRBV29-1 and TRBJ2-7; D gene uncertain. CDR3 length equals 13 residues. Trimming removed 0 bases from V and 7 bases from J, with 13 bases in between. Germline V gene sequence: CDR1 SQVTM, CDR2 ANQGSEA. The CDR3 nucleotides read TGCAGCGTTGAAGATCGGTATAAGGGAGAGCAGTACTTC. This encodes CSVEDRYKGEQYF.

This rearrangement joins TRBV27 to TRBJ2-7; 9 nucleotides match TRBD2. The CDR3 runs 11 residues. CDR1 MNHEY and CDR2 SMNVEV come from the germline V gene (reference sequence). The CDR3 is CGSGSSYEQYF. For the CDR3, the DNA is TGTGGTAGCGGGAGTTCCTACGAGCAGTACTTC.

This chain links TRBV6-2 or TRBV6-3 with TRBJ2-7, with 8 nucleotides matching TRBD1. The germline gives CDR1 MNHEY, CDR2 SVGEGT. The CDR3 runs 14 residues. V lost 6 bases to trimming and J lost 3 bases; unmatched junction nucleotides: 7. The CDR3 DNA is TGTGCCAGCAGGACGGACAGGGCGATCTACGAGCAGTACTTC. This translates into CASRTDRAIYEQYF.

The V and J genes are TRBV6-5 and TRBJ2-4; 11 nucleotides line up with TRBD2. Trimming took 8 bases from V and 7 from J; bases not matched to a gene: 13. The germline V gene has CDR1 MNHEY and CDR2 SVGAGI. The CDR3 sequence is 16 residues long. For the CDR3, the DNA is TGTGCCAGCTCACGCCTCGTTACTAGCGGGAGTAACATTCAGTACTTC. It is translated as CASSRLVTSGSNIQYF.

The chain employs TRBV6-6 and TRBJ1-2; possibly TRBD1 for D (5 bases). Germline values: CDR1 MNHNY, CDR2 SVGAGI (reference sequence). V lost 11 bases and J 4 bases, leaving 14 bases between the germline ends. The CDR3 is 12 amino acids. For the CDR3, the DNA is TGTGCCGGACAAAGACAGTTCTATGGCTACACCTTC. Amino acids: CAGQRQFYGYTF.

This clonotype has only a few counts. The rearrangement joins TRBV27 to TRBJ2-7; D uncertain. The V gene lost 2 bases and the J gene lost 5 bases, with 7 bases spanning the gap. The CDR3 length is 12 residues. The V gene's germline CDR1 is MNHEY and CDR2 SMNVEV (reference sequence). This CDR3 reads CASSLLGDEQYF. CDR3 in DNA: TGTGCCAGCAGTTTACTTGGGGACGAGCAGTACTTC.

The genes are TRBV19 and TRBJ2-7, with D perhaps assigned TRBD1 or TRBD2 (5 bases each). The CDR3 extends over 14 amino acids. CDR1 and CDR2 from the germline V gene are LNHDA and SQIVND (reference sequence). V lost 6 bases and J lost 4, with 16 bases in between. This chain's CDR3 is CASRSAGDGYEQYF. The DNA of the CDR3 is TGTGCCAGTAGATCCGCCGGGGACGGTTACGAGCAGTACTTC.

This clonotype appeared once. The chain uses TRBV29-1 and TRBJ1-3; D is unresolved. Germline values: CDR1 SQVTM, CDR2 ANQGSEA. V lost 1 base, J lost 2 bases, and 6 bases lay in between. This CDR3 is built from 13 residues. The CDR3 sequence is CSVEGVPGNTIYF. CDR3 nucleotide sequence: TGCAGCGTTGAAGGTGTTCCTGGAAACACCATATATTTT.

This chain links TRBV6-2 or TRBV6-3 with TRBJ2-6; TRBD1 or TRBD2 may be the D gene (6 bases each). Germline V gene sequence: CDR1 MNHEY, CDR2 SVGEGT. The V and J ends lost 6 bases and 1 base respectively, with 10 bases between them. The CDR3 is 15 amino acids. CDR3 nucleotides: TGTGCCAGCAGGGAGGGGGTGTCTGGGGCCAACGTCCTGACTTTC. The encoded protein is CASREGVSGANVLTF.

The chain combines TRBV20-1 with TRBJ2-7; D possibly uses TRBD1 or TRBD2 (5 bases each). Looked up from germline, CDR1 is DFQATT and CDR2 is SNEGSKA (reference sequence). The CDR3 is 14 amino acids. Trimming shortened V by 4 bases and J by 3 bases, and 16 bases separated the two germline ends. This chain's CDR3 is CSATRGAHFYEQYF. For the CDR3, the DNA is TGCAGTGCTACCAGAGGGGCTCACTTCTACGAGCAGTACTTC.

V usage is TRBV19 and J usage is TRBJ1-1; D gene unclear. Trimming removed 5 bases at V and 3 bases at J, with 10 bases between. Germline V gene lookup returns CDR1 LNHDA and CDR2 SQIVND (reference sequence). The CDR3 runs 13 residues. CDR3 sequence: CASSGWLYTEAFF. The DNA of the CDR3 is TGTGCCAGTAGTGGGTGGTTGTACACTGAAGCTTTCTTT.

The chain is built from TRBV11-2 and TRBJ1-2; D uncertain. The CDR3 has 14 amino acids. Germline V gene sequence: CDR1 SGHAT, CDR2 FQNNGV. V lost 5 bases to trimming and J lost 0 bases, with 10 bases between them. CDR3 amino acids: CASSLTRTNYGYTF. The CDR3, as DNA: TGTGCCAGCAGCCTTACCCGGACTAACTATGGCTACACCTTC.

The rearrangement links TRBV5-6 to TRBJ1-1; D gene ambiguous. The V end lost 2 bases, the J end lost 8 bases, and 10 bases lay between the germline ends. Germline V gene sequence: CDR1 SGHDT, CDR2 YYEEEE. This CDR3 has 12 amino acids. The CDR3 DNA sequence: TGTGCCAGCAGCTTTATCAGAGGGGAAGCTTTCTTT. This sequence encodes CASSFIRGEAFF.

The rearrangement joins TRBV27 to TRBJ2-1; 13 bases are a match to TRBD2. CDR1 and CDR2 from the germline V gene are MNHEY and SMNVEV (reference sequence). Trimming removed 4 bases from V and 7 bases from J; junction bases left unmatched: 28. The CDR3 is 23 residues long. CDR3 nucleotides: TGTGCCAGCAGTTACTCGAGAGGCGTGATATTGGACGGACTAGCGGGAGAGCGGAATGAGCAGTTCTTC. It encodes CASSYSRGVILDGLAGERNEQFF.

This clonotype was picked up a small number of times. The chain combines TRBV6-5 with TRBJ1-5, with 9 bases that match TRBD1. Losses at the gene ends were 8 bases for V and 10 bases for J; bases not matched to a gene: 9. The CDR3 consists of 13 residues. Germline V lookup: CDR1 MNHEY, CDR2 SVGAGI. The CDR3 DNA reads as TGTGCCAGCGAACCGGGACAGGGACAACCCCAGCATTTT. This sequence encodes CASEPGQGQPQHF.

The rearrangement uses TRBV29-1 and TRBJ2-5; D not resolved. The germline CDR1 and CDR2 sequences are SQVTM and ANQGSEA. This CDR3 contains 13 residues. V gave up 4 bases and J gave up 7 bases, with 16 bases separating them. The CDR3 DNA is TGCAGCGTTGTAATTTACAGCTCGGCGACCCAGTACTTC. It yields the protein CSVVIYSSATQYF.

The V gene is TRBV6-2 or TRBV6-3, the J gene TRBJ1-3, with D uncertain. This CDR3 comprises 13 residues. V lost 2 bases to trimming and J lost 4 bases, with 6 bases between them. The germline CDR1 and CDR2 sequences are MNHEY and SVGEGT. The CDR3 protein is CASSYEAGNTIYF. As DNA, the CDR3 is TGTGCCAGCAGTTACGAGGCCGGAAACACCATATATTTT.

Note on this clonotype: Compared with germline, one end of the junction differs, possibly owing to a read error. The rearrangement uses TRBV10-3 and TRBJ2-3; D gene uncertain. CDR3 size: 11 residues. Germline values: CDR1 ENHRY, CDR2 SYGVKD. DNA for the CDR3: TGTGCCATCCACAGTACAGATACGCAATATTTT. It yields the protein CAIHSTDTQYF.

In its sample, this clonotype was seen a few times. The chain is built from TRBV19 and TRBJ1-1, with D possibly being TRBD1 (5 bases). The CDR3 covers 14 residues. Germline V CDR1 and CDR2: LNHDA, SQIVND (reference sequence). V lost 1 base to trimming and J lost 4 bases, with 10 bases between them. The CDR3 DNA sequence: TGTGCCAGTAGTATAGCAGGGAGAGGCACTGAAGCTTTCTTT. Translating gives CASSIAGRGTEAFF.

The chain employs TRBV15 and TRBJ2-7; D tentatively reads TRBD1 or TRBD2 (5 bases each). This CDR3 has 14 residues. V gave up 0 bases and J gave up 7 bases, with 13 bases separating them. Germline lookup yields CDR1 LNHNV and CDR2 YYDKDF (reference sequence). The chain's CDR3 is CATSRDVGTEEQYF. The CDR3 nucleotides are TGTGCCACCAGCAGAGATGTGGGGACGGAAGAGCAGTACTTC.

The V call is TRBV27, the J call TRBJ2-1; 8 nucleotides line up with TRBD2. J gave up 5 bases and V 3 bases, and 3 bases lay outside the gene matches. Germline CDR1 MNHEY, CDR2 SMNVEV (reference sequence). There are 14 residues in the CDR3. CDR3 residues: CASSFLLADNEQFF. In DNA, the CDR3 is TGTGCCAGCAGTTTTTTACTAGCGGACAATGAGCAGTTCTTC.